The table lists the clone carrying this TCR beta chain with a few counts. What it binds is unknown. Every donor was a healthy person donating bone marrow. These data come from a study of cytomegalovirus exposure and HLA in healthy donors. Study outcomes and limitations: It was confirmed in vitro that a few of the CMV-associated chains were specific for CMV antigens. Presence/absence analyses assumed roughly uniform sequencing depth across donors, which may not hold. Highly shared sequence variants in one cluster were likely a sequencing artifact.

The PCR had 60 Vbeta and 13 Jbeta primers. TCRdb keeps only in-frame clones here, not all; method: immunoSEQ multiplex PCR. Of roughly 200,000 clones in the sample, 60% to 80% are singletons; the top ten hold about 2.8%. Germline lookup yields CDR1 MNHNY and CDR2 SVGAGI (reference sequence). The trim removed 2 bases at V and 4 bases at J, leaving 5 bases unmatched. The CDR3 runs 14 residues. Material for sequencing was PBMCs. The rearrangement uses TRBV6-6 and TRBJ2-7; TRBD2 matches 7 bases. The origin of this receptor is a woman between 25 and 40 years old in good health and CMV-seronegative. This CDR3 is CASSYRGLRYEQYF. The CDR3 bases are TGTGCCAGCAGTTACCGGGGACTAAGGTACGAGCAGTACTTC.